The 14 T cell receptor beta chains presented below share a single source sample, sequenced in a study of blood T cell repertoires in COVID-19. Some clones are missing from TCRdb's copy, which holds only in-frame ones; the method was immunoSEQ multiplex PCR. Of a few hundred thousand clones listed, 87% are singletons. Input material: peripheral blood. The origin of the receptors is a woman in her forties or fifties who had recovered from COVID-19.

The rearrangement uses TRBV20-1 and TRBJ2-1; no reliable D call. The V gene lost 2 bases and the J gene lost 9 bases, with 8 bases spanning the gap. This CDR3 spans 11 amino acids. CDR1 is DFQATT and CDR2 is SNEGSKA in the germline V gene (reference sequence). DNA of the CDR3: TGCAGTGCTAGACAGGTGACTGAGCAGTTCTTC. Encoded protein: CSARQVTEQFF.

The J gene is TRBJ2-3, the V gene TRBV27, with 10 bases identical to TRBD2. V was pared by 2 bases and J by 4 bases, with 6 bases of the junction left unmatched. The CDR3 covers 16 residues. Germline CDR1 and CDR2: MNHEY and SMNVEV (reference sequence). Here the CDR3 reads CASSLPSGRGADTQYF. DNA of the CDR3: TGTGCCAGCAGTTTACCTAGCGGGAGAGGCGCAGATACGCAGTATTTT.

The chain is built from TRBV7-2 and TRBJ1-3; perhaps TRBD1 as D (5 bases). The CDR3 totals 16 residues. In germline, CDR1 is SGHTA, CDR2 FQGNSA. The V gene lost 4 bases and the J gene lost 2 bases, with 15 bases spanning the gap. CDR3 bases: TGTGCCAGCAGCTCACAGGCCCTAAGGCCTGGAAACACCATATATTTT. Residues: CASSSQALRPGNTIYF.

This clone was found a few times. The rearrangement uses TRBV10-3 and TRBJ2-7, with D maybe TRBD2 (7 bases). The CDR3 runs to 11 residues. Looked up from germline, CDR1 is ENHRY and CDR2 is SYGVKD. V dropped 10 bases and J dropped 5 bases, with 12 bases sitting between them. In nucleotides, the CDR3 is TGTGCCACGGGGGGCCTAGACGAGCAGTACTTC. Encoded protein: CATGGLDEQYF.

The V and J genes are TRBV6-5 and TRBJ1-1; D is perhaps TRBD1 (6 bases). The CDR3 loop spans 15 amino acids. Trimming removed 8 bases at V and 1 base at J, with 17 bases between. Per the germline V gene, CDR1 is MNHEY and CDR2 is SVGAGI. The CDR3 here is CASFPSGAGNTEAFF. For the CDR3, the DNA is TGTGCCAGCTTTCCTTCAGGGGCAGGGAACACTGAAGCTTTCTTT.

V usage is TRBV5-1 and J usage is TRBJ1-1; a possible D gene is TRBD1 (5 bases). Germline V gene data show CDR1 as SGHRS and CDR2 as YFSETQ. V dropped 4 bases and J dropped 3 bases, with 16 bases sitting between them. The CDR3 is 15 amino acids. The CDR3 DNA reads TGCGCCAGCAGCCTCTCCATCCCGGGGGACACTGAAGCTTTCTTT. It translates to CASSLSIPGDTEAFF.

CDR3 protein: CASSYSTLIWGGDDEQYF. The CDR3, as DNA: TGTGCCAGCAGTTACTCGACCCTGATTTGGGGGGGGGACGACGAGCAGTACTTC. The chain uses TRBV6-2 or TRBV6-3 and TRBJ2-7; the match to TRBD2 covers 7 bases. Losses at the gene ends were 0 bases for V and 5 bases for J; bases not matched to a gene: 16. This CDR3 region has 18 residues. Germline CDR1 reads MNHEY; CDR2 reads SVGEGT.

The J gene is TRBJ1-5, the V gene TRBV7-8; 8 nucleotides match TRBD1. Germline CDR1 SGHVS, CDR2 FQNEAQ. There are 17 residues in the CDR3. V was pared by 5 bases and J by 2 bases, with 11 bases of the junction left unmatched. DNA for the CDR3: TGTGCCAGCAGCCATACTACGGACAGGGCGGGCAATCAGCCCCAGCATTTT. Translating gives CASSHTTDRAGNQPQHF.

The chain recombines TRBV3-1 (or the pseudogene TRBV3-2) with TRBJ2-1; D might be TRBD1 (5 bases). Germline CDR1 reads LGHDT; CDR2 reads YNNKEL (reference sequence). The CDR3 covers 14 residues. Trimming pared 3 bases from V and 10 bases from J, leaving 16 bases between. The CDR3 bases are TGTGCCAGCAGCCACCCAGACAACTGGGGCGAGCAGTTCTTC. Amino acid sequence: CASSHPDNWGEQFF.

J is TRBJ2-7 and V is TRBV11-2; 11 bases match TRBD1. The CDR3 is 14 amino acids. V gave up 4 bases and J gave up 6 bases; unmatched junction bases: 5. Germline V gene data show CDR1 as SGHAT and CDR2 as FQNNGV. This chain's CDR3 is CASSSWTGGGEQYF. In nucleotides, the CDR3 is TGTGCCAGCAGCTCCTGGACAGGGGGCGGCGAGCAGTACTTC.

The V gene is TRBV7-2, the J gene TRBJ2-1; 10 bases agree with TRBD2. The CDR3 length is 16 residues. The junction had 2 bases not matched to a gene; V was cut back by 3 bases and J by 0 bases. Germline CDR1 is SGHTA and CDR2 is FQGNSA. CDR3 bases: TGTGCCAGCAGCTTGGGACTAGCGAGCTCCTACAATGAGCAGTTCTTC. Protein product: CASSLGLASSYNEQFF.

V and J are TRBV7-2 and TRBJ2-5; TRBD1 matches 8 bases. Trimming at V came to 0 bases and at J to 5 bases, leaving 5 bases not matched to a gene. Germline V gives CDR1 SGHTA, CDR2 FQGNSA. The CDR3 covers 15 residues. The CDR3 sequence is CASSLARQGAETQYF. CDR3 coding DNA: TGTGCCAGCAGCTTAGCGAGGCAGGGGGCGGAGACCCAGTACTTC. Looking up the rest from reference TRBV7-2 and TRBJ2-5 gives the full variable domain: GAGVSQSPSNKVTEKGKDVELRCDPISGHTALYWYRQSLGQGLEFLIYFQGNSAPDKSGLPSDRFSAERTGGSVSTLTIQRTQQEDSAVYLCASSLARQGAETQYFGPGTRLLVL.

This clone has a single count. V usage is TRBV6-2 or TRBV6-3 and J usage is TRBJ1-5, with 10 bases that match TRBD1. This CDR3 has 16 residues. With 5 bases clipped from V and 11 bases from J, the junction kept 15 bases outside the gene matches. Looked up from germline, CDR1 is MNHEY and CDR2 is SVGEGT. The CDR3 nucleotides are TGTGCCAGCAGTACCCCGGGGACAGGGGTAATTCAAGCCCAGCATTTT. This encodes CASSTPGTGVIQAQHF.

The rearrangement uses TRBV27 and TRBJ2-7; D unclear. CDR1 and CDR2 from the germline V gene are MNHEY and SMNVEV (reference sequence). Trimming pared 0 bases from V and 13 bases from J, leaving 16 bases between. The CDR3 is 13 residues long. CDR3 sequence (DNA): TGTGCCAGCAGTTTATCCTCTGCGGCCCAACCCTACTTC. Translating it yields CASSLSSAAQPYF.